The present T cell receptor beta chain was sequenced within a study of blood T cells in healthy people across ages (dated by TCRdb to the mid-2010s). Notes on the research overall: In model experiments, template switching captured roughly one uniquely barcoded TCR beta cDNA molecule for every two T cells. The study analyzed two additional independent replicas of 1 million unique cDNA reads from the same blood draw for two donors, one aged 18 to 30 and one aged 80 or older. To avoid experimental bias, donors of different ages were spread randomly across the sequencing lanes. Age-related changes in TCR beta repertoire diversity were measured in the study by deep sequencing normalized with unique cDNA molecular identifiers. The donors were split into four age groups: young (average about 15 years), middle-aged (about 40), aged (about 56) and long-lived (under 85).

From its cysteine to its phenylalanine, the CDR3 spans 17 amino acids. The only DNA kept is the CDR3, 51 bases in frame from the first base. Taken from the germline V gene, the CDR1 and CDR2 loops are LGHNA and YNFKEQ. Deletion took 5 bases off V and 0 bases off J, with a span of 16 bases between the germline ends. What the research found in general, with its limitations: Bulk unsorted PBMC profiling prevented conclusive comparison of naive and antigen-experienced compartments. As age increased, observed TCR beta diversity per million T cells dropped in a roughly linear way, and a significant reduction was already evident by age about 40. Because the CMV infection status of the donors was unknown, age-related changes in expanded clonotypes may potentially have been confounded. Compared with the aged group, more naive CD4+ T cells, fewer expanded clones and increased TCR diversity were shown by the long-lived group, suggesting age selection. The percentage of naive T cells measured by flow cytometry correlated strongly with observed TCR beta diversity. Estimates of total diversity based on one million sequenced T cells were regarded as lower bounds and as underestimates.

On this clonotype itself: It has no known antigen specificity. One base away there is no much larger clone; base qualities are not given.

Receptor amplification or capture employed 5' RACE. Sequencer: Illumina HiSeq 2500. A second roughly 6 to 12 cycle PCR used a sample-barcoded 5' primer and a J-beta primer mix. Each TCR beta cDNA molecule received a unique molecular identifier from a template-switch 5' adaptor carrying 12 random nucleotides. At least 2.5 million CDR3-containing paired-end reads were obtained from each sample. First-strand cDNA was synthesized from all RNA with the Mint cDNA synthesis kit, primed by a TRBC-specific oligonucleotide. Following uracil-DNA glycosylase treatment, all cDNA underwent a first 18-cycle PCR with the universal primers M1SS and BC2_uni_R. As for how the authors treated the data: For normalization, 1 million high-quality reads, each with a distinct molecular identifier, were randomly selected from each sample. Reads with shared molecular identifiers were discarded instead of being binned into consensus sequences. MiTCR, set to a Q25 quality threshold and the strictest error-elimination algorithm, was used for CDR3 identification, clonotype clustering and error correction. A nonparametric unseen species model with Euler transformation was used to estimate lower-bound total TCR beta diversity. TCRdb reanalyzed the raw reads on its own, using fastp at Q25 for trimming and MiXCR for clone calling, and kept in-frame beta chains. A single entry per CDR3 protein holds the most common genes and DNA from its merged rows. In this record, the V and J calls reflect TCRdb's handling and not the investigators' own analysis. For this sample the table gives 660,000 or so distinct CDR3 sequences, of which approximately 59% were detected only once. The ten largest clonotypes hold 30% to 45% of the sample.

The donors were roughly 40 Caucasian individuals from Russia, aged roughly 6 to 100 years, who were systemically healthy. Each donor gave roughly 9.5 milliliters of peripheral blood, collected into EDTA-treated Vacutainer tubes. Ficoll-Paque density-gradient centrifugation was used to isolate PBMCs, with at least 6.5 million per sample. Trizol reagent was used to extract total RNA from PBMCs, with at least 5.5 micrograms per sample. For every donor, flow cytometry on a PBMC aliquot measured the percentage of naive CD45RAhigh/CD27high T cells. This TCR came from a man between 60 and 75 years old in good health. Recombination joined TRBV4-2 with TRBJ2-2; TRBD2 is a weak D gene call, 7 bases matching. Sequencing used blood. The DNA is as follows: TGTGCCAGCAGCTCGGAGGGGGGGATAACGAACACCGGGGAGCTGTTTTTT. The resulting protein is CASSSEGGITNTGELFF.